Each of the 32 T cell receptor beta chains below was sequenced from the same sample in a study of regulatory T cells in long-lasting Graves disease. Combining iRepertoire HTBI primers with Arm-PCR of CDR3 regions, the authors built TCR beta libraries. Using its own MiXCR run on the multiplex PCR reads, TCRdb lists one record per CDR3 protein. The repertoire includes approximately 440,000 distinct CDR3 sequences, around 16% of them detected once, and 12% sits in the top ten. The sample's time point: newly diagnosed GD, antithyroid drugs for less than 3 months. The TCR library was prepared using RNA isolated from PBMCs. The same sample was also studied in work on T cells in Graves' hyperthyroidism and ophthalmopathy.

The sequencing here drew on peripheral blood mononuclear cells (PBMCs), taken at new diagnosis, from a patient treated with antithyroid drugs. These receptors were taken from a man aged 35 to 55 with Graves disease.

Comment on this clonotype: A read error may be the cause here, since a much bigger clone is one base away. V gene TRBV5-1 combines with J gene TRBJ2-1; 10 nucleotides match TRBD2. This CDR3 comprises 15 residues. V shed 7 bases and J 7 bases; nucleotides not matched to a gene: 11. Germline V lookup: CDR1 SGHRS, CDR2 YFSETQ. CDR3 coding DNA: TGCGCCAGCTCCCCAGCGGGAGGGGGGGCTAATGAGCAGTTCTTC. It yields the protein CASSPAGGGANEQFF.

This clonotype was seen at least ten times. The chain employs TRBV24-1 and TRBJ2-1, with 9 positions matching TRBD2. Unmatched junction bases numbered 11, after V lost 9 bases and J lost 6 bases. This CDR3 spans 15 amino acids. In germline, CDR1 is KGHDR, CDR2 SFDVKD. CDR3 DNA: TGTGCCACCGAGTCGGGGCTAGCGGGATTCAATGAGCAGTTCTTC. The encoded protein is CATESGLAGFNEQFF.

The gene calls are TRBV5-4 and TRBJ2-5, with D possibly TRBD2 on 5 matching bases. V shed 3 bases and J shed 2 bases, with 11 bases lying between them. Germline V gene sequence: CDR1 SGHNT, CDR2 YYREEE (reference sequence). The CDR3 contains 14 residues. CDR3 coding DNA: TGTGCCAGCAGCTCGGACTCGCGTCAAGAGACCCAGTACTTC. This codes for CASSSDSRQETQYF.

This chain connects TRBV9 to TRBJ2-1, with a possible D match to TRBD2 (6 bases). The germline V gene encodes CDR1 SGDLS and CDR2 YYNGEE. There are 14 residues in the CDR3. The V end was cut by 4 bases, the J end by 7 bases, with 15 bases between. This CDR3 is CASSLSGEANEQFF. CDR3 nucleotide sequence: TGTGCCAGCAGCCTTTCGGGGGAGGCGAATGAGCAGTTCTTC.

This clonotype was found many times. V gene TRBV7-2 combines with J gene TRBJ2-1; D is ambiguous. This CDR3 region has 14 residues. Looked up from germline, CDR1 is SGHTA and CDR2 is FQGNSA. Deletions cut 2 bases from V and 7 bases from J, with 12 bases between. The CDR3, as DNA: TGTGCCAGCAGCTTAAGGACGGCCGGAAATGAGCAGTTCTTC. Its protein is CASSLRTAGNEQFF.

This clonotype showed up just a few times. V is TRBV5-5 and J is TRBJ2-7; D unresolved. With 4 bases removed from V and 2 bases from J, the gap between germline ends came to 13 bases. The CDR3 contains 14 residues. Per the germline V gene, CDR1 is SGHKS and CDR2 is YYEKEE (reference sequence). The CDR3 coding sequence is TGTGCCAGCAGCCCGCAGGTGAGCGCCTACGAGCAGTACTTC. Its protein product is CASSPQVSAYEQYF.

This clonotype was seen many times. The chain combines TRBV6-2 or TRBV6-3 with TRBJ2-7; 10 positions match TRBD1. The CDR3 contains 15 residues. CDR1 is MNHEY and CDR2 is SVGEGT in the germline V gene. After removal of 6 bases from V and 3 bases from J, the junction contained 8 bases not matched to a gene. The CDR3 is CASRGGQGSFYEQYF. CDR3 sequence (DNA): TGTGCCAGCAGGGGGGGACAGGGGAGTTTCTACGAGCAGTACTTC.

Ten or more counts support this clonotype. The chain combines TRBV2 with TRBJ2-3, with D tentatively TRBD2 (5 bases). The germline V gene encodes CDR1 SNHLY and CDR2 FYNNEI. The CDR3 length is 14 residues. V was pared by 7 bases and J by 0 bases, with 11 bases between. CDR3 protein: CASKSGFSTDTQYF. DNA for the CDR3: TGTGCCAGCAAAAGCGGATTTAGCACAGATACGCAGTATTTT.

This clonotype was observed a few times. This chain uses TRBV29-1 with TRBJ1-2; perhaps TRBD1 as D (5 bases). The CDR3 consists of 14 residues. Deletions cut 0 bases from V and 4 bases from J, with 12 bases between. Looked up from germline, CDR1 is SQVTM and CDR2 is ANQGSEA. The CDR3 DNA is TGCAGCGTTGAAGATAGAGTGAGGGGCTATGGCTACACCTTC. This sequence encodes CSVEDRVRGYGYTF.

This clonotype was detected a few times. The chain recombines TRBV27 with TRBJ1-3; weak D call: TRBD1 (5 bases). Looked up from germline, CDR1 is MNHEY and CDR2 is SMNVEV (reference sequence). The CDR3 sequence is 15 residues long. Deletions cut 2 bases from V and 4 bases from J, with 12 bases between. CDR3 DNA sequence: TGTGCCAGCAGTTTAACCGGGGCCGGCGGAAACACCATATATTTT. Encoded protein: CASSLTGAGGNTIYF.

This clonotype has a count of ten or more. J is TRBJ2-3 and V is TRBV7-8, with 12 bases that match TRBD2. The CDR3 extends over 15 amino acids. Trimming took 6 bases from V and 4 from J; bases not matched to a gene: 5. Germline CDR1 is SGHVS and CDR2 is FQNEAQ. The CDR3 coding sequence is TGTGCCAGCAGGACGACTAGCGGGAGCCCAGATACGCAGTATTTT. Encoded protein: CASRTTSGSPDTQYF.

This chain joins TRBV12-3 or TRBV12-4 and TRBJ2-1; TRBD2 aligns across 11 bases. The V gene end was trimmed by 7 bases and the J gene end by 2 bases; junction bases not matched to a gene: 4. This CDR3 contains 15 residues. CDR3: CASIGTSGTYNEQFF. For the CDR3, the DNA is TGTGCCAGCATTGGGACTAGCGGAACCTACAATGAGCAGTTCTTC.

This clonotype was observed a few times. The junction shows a germline mismatch at one end, possibly a read error. The chain couples TRBV7-7 to TRBJ2-1; D may be TRBD2 (5 bases). Germline CDR1 and CDR2: SSHAT and FNYEAQ (reference sequence). This CDR3 contains 15 residues. In DNA, the CDR3 is TGTGCTAGCAGCTTTGACTACTCAACCTACAATGAGCAGTTCTTC. Translation: CASSFDYSTYNEQFF.

Ten or more counts support this clonotype. J is TRBJ2-3 and V is TRBV30; 12 nucleotides line up with TRBD2. The CDR3 is 18 amino acids. The V segment lost 5 bases and the J segment 4 bases; nucleotides outside the gene matches: 16. Germline-derived CDR1 and CDR2 are GTSNPN and SVGIG (reference sequence). CDR3 sequence reads: CAWSGLAGFNGFPDTQYF. In DNA, the CDR3 is TGTGCCTGGTCCGGACTAGCGGGATTTAATGGTTTCCCAGATACGCAGTATTTT.

The table lists this clonotype with many counts. The chain has TRBV20-1 and TRBJ2-7; no clear D. V gave up 6 bases and J gave up 2 bases, with 23 bases separating them. Per germline, CDR1 DFQATT and CDR2 SNEGSKA (reference sequence). The CDR3 is 16 residues long. The CDR3, as DNA: TGCAGTGCACCGCCCAACCTCGCGCGCGAGACCTACGAGCAGTACTTC. Protein sequence: CSAPPNLARETYEQYF.

This clonotype has only one observation. The chain has TRBV10-3 and TRBJ2-1; tentatively, D is TRBD1 or TRBD2 (5 bases each). This CDR3 has 15 residues. Germline-derived CDR1 and CDR2 are ENHRY and SYGVKD. The V end was cut by 3 bases, the J end by 6 bases, with 15 bases between. The CDR3 loop reads CAISERGDGGNEQFF. CDR3 bases: TGTGCCATCAGTGAACGAGGGGATGGAGGCAATGAGCAGTTCTTC.

Only a few counts were recorded for this clonotype. The V call is TRBV25-1, the J call TRBJ2-2; D assignment may be TRBD1 or TRBD2 (6 bases each). The CDR3 runs to 14 residues. CDR1 and CDR2 (germline): MGHDK, SYGVNS. The V end was cut by 6 bases, the J end by 7 bases, with 15 bases between. This CDR3 is CASRSPGGVGELFF. The CDR3 nucleotides read TGTGCCAGCAGGTCCCCCGGGGGCGTCGGGGAGCTGTTTTTT.

This clonotype showed up many times. This chain links TRBV27 with TRBJ2-7, with D possibly being TRBD1 (6 bases). This CDR3 spans 18 amino acids. Between the trimmed V and J ends, which lost 5 bases and 5 bases, there was a span of 28 bases. CDR1 and CDR2 from the germline V gene are MNHEY and SMNVEV (reference sequence). The CDR3 DNA reads TGTGCCAGCAGTCCCCGTGGGAGAGGGGGTTCGTATATCGACGAGCAGTACTTC. Protein product: CASSPRGRGGSYIDEQYF.

This clonotype has a count of ten or more. This chain uses TRBV7-9 with TRBJ2-7, with 7 bases that match TRBD1. Germline lookup yields CDR1 SEHNR and CDR2 FQNEAQ (reference sequence). J lost 2 bases, V lost 5 bases, and 15 bases had no gene match. CDR3 length: 17 residues. The CDR3, as DNA: TGTGCCAGCAGCCTACGACAGGGAGAAGTGCGGGCCTACGAGCAGTACTTC. Its translation is CASSLRQGEVRAYEQYF. Filled out from reference TRBV7-9 and TRBJ2-7, the complete variable domain reads DTGVSQNPRHKITKRGQNVTFRCDPISEHNRLYWYRQTLGQGPEFLTYFQNEAQLEKSRLLSDRFSAERPKGSFSTLEIQRTEQGDSAMYLCASSLRQGEVRAYEQYFGPGTRLTVT.

This clonotype was picked up many times. V is TRBV27 and J is TRBJ2-3, with D perhaps TRBD2 (6 bases). The V gene's germline CDR1 is MNHEY and CDR2 SMNVEV (reference sequence). V was pared by 5 bases and J by 1 base, with 16 bases between. The CDR3 is 16 amino acids. In DNA, the CDR3 is TGTGCCAGCAGTGGGAGGTCGTCGGCTCGCACAGATACGCAGTATTTT. Protein product: CASSGRSSARTDTQYF.

The chain has TRBV5-1 and TRBJ1-2; 7 positions match TRBD1. Germline V gene data show CDR1 as SGHRS and CDR2 as YFSETQ. The CDR3 is made up of 16 amino acids. J was trimmed by 5 bases and V by 0 bases; bases with no gene match: 10. The CDR3 nucleotides read TGCGCCAGCAGCTTGGGGCCCCGGACAGGACAATATGGCTACACCTTC. Translated, it gives CASSLGPRTGQYGYTF.

This clonotype has more than one count but fewer than ten. The V and J genes are TRBV5-1 and TRBJ1-6; TRBD1 is a possible D gene (6 bases). Germline values: CDR1 SGHRS, CDR2 YFSETQ. V gave up 0 bases and J gave up 7 bases, with 11 bases separating them. The CDR3 runs 15 residues. CDR3 nucleotides: TGCGCCAGCAGCTTGGGGGGGGGCCGCAATTCACCCCTCCACTTT. Encoded protein: CASSLGGGRNSPLHF. Supplemented by reference TRBV5-1 and TRBJ1-6, the full variable domain reads KAGVTQTPRYLIKTRGQQVTLSCSPISGHRSVSWYQQTPGQGLQFLFEYFSETQRNKGNFPGRFSGRQFSNSRSEMNVSTLELGDSALYLCASSLGGGRNSPLHFGNGTRLTVT.

Points on this clonotype: Possible read error: a much larger clone is one base away. V is TRBV11-2 and J is TRBJ2-5, with a tentative D call TRBD1 (5 bases). The J call may be mistaken, given a closer DNA end match to TRBJ2-7. Looked up from germline, CDR1 is SGHAT and CDR2 is FQNNGV. The CDR3 runs 14 residues. This chain's CDR3 is CASGSWQGGYEQYF. DNA of the CDR3: TGTGCCAGCGGATCCTGGCAGGGTGGATACGAGCAGTACTTC.

The sample holds many counts of this clonotype. The chain employs TRBV6-1 and TRBJ2-7, with 11 bases lining up with TRBD2. With 2 bases clipped from V and 7 bases from J, the junction kept 10 bases outside the gene matches. The CDR3 consists of 16 residues. Germline V CDR1 and CDR2: MNHNS, SASEGT. The CDR3 here is CASSEWLTSGASEQYF. CDR3 bases: TGTGCCAGCAGTGAATGGTTGACTAGCGGGGCTTCTGAGCAGTACTTC.

The chain recombines TRBV7-9 with TRBJ2-6, with D possibly matching TRBD2 (5 bases). The CDR3 runs 16 residues. Germline V CDR1 and CDR2: SEHNR, FQNEAQ (reference sequence). Deletions cut 5 bases from V and 3 bases from J, with 14 bases between. CDR3 in amino acids: CASSPRGMSGANVLTF. The CDR3 DNA is TGTGCCAGCAGCCCCCGAGGGATGAGTGGGGCCAACGTCCTGACTTTC.

This clonotype was seen ten or more times. The V call is TRBV7-8, the J call TRBJ2-2; D unclear. Per germline, CDR1 SGHVS and CDR2 FQNEAQ. This CDR3 region has 14 residues. Trimming left V 3 bases short and J 0 bases short, with 5 bases between. The CDR3: CASSFSANTGELFF. In nucleotides, the CDR3 is TGTGCCAGCAGCTTCAGTGCGAACACCGGGGAGCTGTTTTTT.

This clonotype has ten or more counts. J is TRBJ2-7 and V is TRBV5-1, with D possibly being TRBD1 (6 bases). V was pared by 4 bases and J by 6 bases, with 17 bases between. From germline, CDR1 is SGHRS and CDR2 YFSETQ. The CDR3 sequence is 14 residues long. The CDR3 loop is CASSRTAEYGEQYF. The CDR3 bases are TGCGCCAGCAGCAGGACAGCCGAGTATGGCGAGCAGTACTTC.

The table lists this clonotype with many counts. The genes are TRBV28 and TRBJ2-1; tentative D call: TRBD1 (5 bases). Trimming shortened V by 4 bases and J by 8 bases, and 9 bases separated the two germline ends. The CDR3 sequence is 12 residues long. Germline V CDR1 and CDR2: MDHEN, SYDVKM. CDR3 in amino acids: CASSYLRDEQFF. In nucleotides, the CDR3 is TGTGCCAGCAGTTACCTCAGGGATGAGCAGTTCTTC.

A remark on this clonotype: With a much larger clone just one base away, this may be a read error. The genes are TRBV12-3 or TRBV12-4 and TRBJ2-7, with a weak D call TRBD1 (6 bases). The CDR3 has 13 amino acids. The CDR3 here is CTSSEGHWGEQYF. CDR3 in DNA: TGTACCAGCAGTGAGGGACACTGGGGCGAGCAGTACTTC.

Many counts were recorded for this clonotype. The rearrangement joins TRBV12-3 or TRBV12-4 to TRBJ2-1; 9 bases agree with TRBD2. This CDR3 has 14 amino acids. V gave up 6 bases and J gave up 6 bases; unmatched junction bases: 6. For the CDR3, the DNA is TGTGCCAGCAGGATTAGCGGGAGTAGCAATGAGCAGTTCTTC. Encoded protein: CASRISGSSNEQFF.

The chain is built from TRBV10-1 and TRBJ2-7; no reliable D call. The germline V gene has CDR1 WNHNN and CDR2 SYGVQD (reference sequence). This CDR3 has 14 residues. V lost 2 bases, J lost 5 bases, and 13 bases lay in between. In nucleotides, the CDR3 is TGCGCCAGCAGTGAGAACAGCCCTTGGGACGAGCAGTACTTC. Encoded protein: CASSENSPWDEQYF.

In the case of this clonotype: A read error is possible here, since a much larger clone lies one base away. This chain connects TRBV12-3 or TRBV12-4 to TRBJ2-1; a possible D gene is TRBD2 (6 bases). Trimming removed 6 bases from V and 8 bases from J, with 11 bases in between. The length of the CDR3 is 12 residues. The CDR3 protein is CASSFGDYEQFF. DNA of the CDR3: TGTGCCAGCAGCTTCGGGGACTATGAGCAGTTCTTC.